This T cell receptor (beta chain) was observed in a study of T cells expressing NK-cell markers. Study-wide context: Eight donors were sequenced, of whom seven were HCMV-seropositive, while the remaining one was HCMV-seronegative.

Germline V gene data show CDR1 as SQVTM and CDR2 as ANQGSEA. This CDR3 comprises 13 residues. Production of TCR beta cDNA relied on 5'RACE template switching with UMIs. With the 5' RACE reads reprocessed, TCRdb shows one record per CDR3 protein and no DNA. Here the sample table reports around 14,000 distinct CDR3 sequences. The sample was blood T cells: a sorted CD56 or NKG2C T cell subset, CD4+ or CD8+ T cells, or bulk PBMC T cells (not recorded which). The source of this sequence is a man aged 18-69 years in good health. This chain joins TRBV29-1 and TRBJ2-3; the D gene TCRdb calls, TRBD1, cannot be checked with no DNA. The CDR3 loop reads CSVDRGRTDTQYF.